The clone carrying this TCR beta chain was found a few times. The data were taken from a study of blood T cell repertoires in COVID-19. At the level of the study: Spain, Italy and the United States supplied samples that represented acute and convalescent COVID-19. T cells, B-cell-depleted T cells, or PBMCs supplied cDNA or gDNA.

The germline V gene has CDR1 SNHLY and CDR2 FYNNEI. V was clipped by 4 bases and J by 6 bases; unmatched bases: 7. CDR3 length: 14 amino acids. The authors' processing: Amplification of reference gene primers provided the estimated nucleated cell counts. The repertoire was sequenced with immunoSEQ multiplex PCR; TCRdb's copy has only in-frame clones and lacks some. V, J and clone size reflect that table, while D and trimming were determined from the DNA. The repertoire holds 70,000 to 90,000 clones, with around nine tenths as singletons. V gene TRBV2 combines with J gene TRBJ2-7; 9 bases fit TRBD2. The sample comprised peripheral blood. The TCR comes from a man aged 55 to 70 with acute or convalescent COVID-19. In DNA form, the CDR3 reads TGTGCCAGCAGTGCCGCGGGGGGGCCCGGCGAGCAGTACTTC. Its translation is CASSAAGGPGEQYF.